Listed here are 25 T cell receptor beta chains from one sample, sequenced in a study of T-cell memory formation after mild COVID-19. TCRdb reanalysed the 5' RACE reads using MiXCR and keeps one entry per CDR3 protein. The table includes 250,000 to 350,000 distinct CDR3 sequences, approximately 14% detected once. Sequences were obtained from PBMCs or a T cell subset sorted from them (not recorded which). The receptors shown here come from a man younger than 30 who had mild COVID-19 (a few samples of this study predate the infection). Cell type and time point are not known.

CDR3 nucleotides: TGTGCCAGCAGCTTTTTCGGGGGCCGCACAGATACGCAGTATTTT. It translates to CASSFFGGRTDTQYF. The rearrangement uses TRBV7-9 and TRBJ2-3; either TRBD1 or TRBD2 may fit D (6 bases each). This CDR3 contains 15 residues. CDR1 SEHNR and CDR2 FQNEAQ come from the germline V gene (reference sequence). V was pared by 3 bases and J by 1 base, with 11 bases between.

This chain links TRBV12-3 or TRBV12-4 with TRBJ1-2; D gene unclear. The CDR3 loop spans 13 amino acids. V shed 3 bases and J shed 6 bases, with 11 bases lying between them. The CDR3 reads CASSFAGDNGYTF. CDR3 in DNA: TGTGCCAGCAGTTTTGCAGGTGACAATGGCTACACCTTC.

The sample holds many counts of this clonotype. The chain joins TRBV2 to TRBJ1-6; 8 bases line up with TRBD1. Per germline, CDR1 SNHLY and CDR2 FYNNEI. J gave up 10 bases and V 6 bases, and 2 bases lay outside the gene matches. This CDR3 region has 12 residues. CDR3 residues: CASRGTGSPLHF. The CDR3 coding sequence is TGTGCCAGCAGAGGGACAGGATCACCCCTCCACTTT.

The sample holds a few counts of this clonotype. The J gene is TRBJ1-1, the V gene TRBV7-6; tentative D call: TRBD1 (5 bases). The germline V gene has CDR1 SGHVS and CDR2 FNYEAQ. The CDR3 contains 14 residues. Trimming pared 2 bases from V and 3 bases from J, leaving 10 bases between. This CDR3 is CASSLFRVDTEAFF. The CDR3 DNA reads as TGTGCCAGCAGCTTATTCAGGGTGGACACTGAAGCTTTCTTT.

This clonotype came up a few times. The CDR3 DNA reads as TGTGCCAGCAGCACCAGGAGAAACACTGAAGCTTTCTTT. Protein: CASSTRRNTEAFF. The rearrangement links TRBV7-2 to TRBJ1-1; D is uncertain. The length of the CDR3 is 13 residues. The ends were cut back, 5 bases at V and 2 bases at J, with 9 bases in the middle. Germline assignment: CDR1 SGHTA and CDR2 FQGNSA. The full variable domain, rest sourced from reference TRBV7-2 and TRBJ1-1, is GAGVSQSPSNKVTEKGKDVELRCDPISGHTALYWYRQSLGQGLEFLIYFQGNSAPDKSGLPSDRFSAERTGGSVSTLTIQRTQQEDSAVYLCASSTRRNTEAFFGQGTRLTVV.

This clonotype was found once. The CDR3 region is CASSSQPTGGGTEAFF. CDR3 in DNA: TGCGCCAGCAGCTCGCAACCCACAGGGGGAGGCACTGAAGCTTTCTTT. V is TRBV5-1 and J is TRBJ1-1; 8 bases map to TRBD1. The CDR3 runs 16 residues. V shed 3 bases and J 4 bases; nucleotides not matched to a gene: 11. Germline lookup yields CDR1 SGHRS and CDR2 YFSETQ.

This clonotype has only a few counts. The chain combines TRBV9 with TRBJ1-2; no definite D call. This CDR3 is built from 15 residues. V was trimmed by 4 bases and J by 8 bases, leaving 21 bases between them. CDR1 and CDR2 (germline): SGDLS, YYNGEE. The CDR3 region is CASSPLGQVETGYTF. The CDR3 region has the DNA TGTGCCAGCAGCCCCTTAGGGCAGGTCGAGACGGGCTACACCTTC.

The chain has TRBV20-1 and TRBJ1-5, with TRBD1 matching 9 bases. This CDR3 is 15 amino acids long. Germline V gene data show CDR1 as DFQATT and CDR2 as SNEGSKA (reference sequence). Unmatched junction bases numbered 13, after V lost 6 bases and J lost 7 bases. Here the CDR3 DNA reads TGCAGTGCCGGCCCCTCTACAGGGGGCGGACAGCCCCAGCATTTT. It specifies CSAGPSTGGGQPQHF.

The rearrangement joins TRBV20-1 to TRBJ1-3; D is ambiguous. The length of the CDR3 is 12 residues. Germline V gives CDR1 DFQATT, CDR2 SNEGSKA (reference sequence). V gave up 1 base and J gave up 4 bases, with 5 bases separating them. The chain's CDR3 is CSARVGGNTIYF. CDR3 sequence (DNA): TGCAGTGCTAGAGTTGGGGGAAACACCATATATTTT.

This chain uses TRBV20-1 with TRBJ2-3; 12 bases match TRBD2. The CDR3 is 14 amino acids. The V segment lost 5 bases and the J segment 6 bases; nucleotides outside the gene matches: 6. Germline CDR1 reads DFQATT; CDR2 reads SNEGSKA (reference sequence). DNA for the CDR3: TGCAGTGCTCTAGCGGGGGGGAGGTCGGATACGCAGTATTTT. The encoded protein is CSALAGGRSDTQYF.

The chain is built from TRBV3-1 and TRBJ1-5; 8 nucleotides line up with TRBD1. The CDR3 contains 15 residues. Germline trimming cut 1 base from V and 2 bases from J; bases unmatched to any gene: 1. From germline, CDR1 is LGHDT and CDR2 YNNKEL (reference sequence). The CDR3 sequence is CASSQADRGNQPQHF. The CDR3 DNA sequence: TGTGCCAGCAGCCAAGCGGACAGGGGCAATCAGCCCCAGCATTTT.

For this clonotype: With a much larger clone just one base away, this may be a read error. This chain links TRBV3-1 with TRBJ2-7, with 8 bases that match TRBD1. The germline gives CDR1 LGHDT, CDR2 YNNKEL (reference sequence). The CDR3 contains 13 residues. V was pared by 6 bases and J by 3 bases, with 4 bases of the junction left unmatched. CDR3 in DNA: TGTGCCAGCAGTACCGGACAGGGCTACGAGCAGTACTTC. Encoded protein: CASSTGQGYEQYF.

This clonotype has only a few counts. The CDR3 is CSVAAHSNQPQHF. The CDR3, as DNA: TGCAGTGTGGCAGCGCATAGCAATCAGCCCCAGCATTTT. The chain is built from TRBV20-1 and TRBJ1-5; D unclear. The CDR3 has 13 residues. Germline V gene lookup returns CDR1 DFQATT and CDR2 SNEGSKA (reference sequence). The germline V and J ends were trimmed by 7 bases and 0 bases, with 10 bases remaining between them.

J is TRBJ2-3 and V is TRBV7-3; D remains unclear. The ends were cut back, 6 bases at V and 3 bases at J, with 13 bases in the middle. Germline CDR1 reads SGHTA; CDR2 reads FQGTGA. The CDR3 spans 14 residues. The DNA for the CDR3 is TGTGCCAGCAGTTTTTCCTCATCGACAGATACGCAGTATTTT. Residues: CASSFSSSTDTQYF.

This clonotype appeared a few times. This rearrangement joins TRBV9 to TRBJ1-4, with D unresolved. Trimming stripped 0 bases from V and 7 bases from J, with 16 bases between. Germline values: CDR1 SGDLS, CDR2 YYNGEE. The CDR3 runs 16 residues. CDR3 bases: TGTGCCAGCAGCGTAGACCCAACGTTAAAAGTTGAAAAACTGTTTTTT. It is translated as CASSVDPTLKVEKLFF.

This clonotype was detected only a few times. The chain joins TRBV11-3 to TRBJ2-3, with 10 bases fitting TRBD1. The CDR3 covers 15 residues. Germline V gene sequence: CDR1 SGHNT, CDR2 YENEEA. Trimming removed 4 bases from V and 4 bases from J; junction bases left unmatched: 5. CDR3 in amino acids: CASSSAGQGPDTQYF. The CDR3 DNA reads as TGTGCCAGCAGCTCCGCGGGACAGGGGCCAGATACGCAGTATTTT.

The V gene is TRBV27, the J gene TRBJ1-2; D remains unclear. In germline, CDR1 is MNHEY, CDR2 SMNVEV (reference sequence). There are 13 residues in the CDR3. The V end was cut by 6 bases, the J end by 8 bases, with 16 bases between. The chain's CDR3 is CASSLGLNIGYTF. CDR3 coding DNA: TGTGCCAGCAGCCTCGGCCTGAATATCGGCTACACCTTC.

The chain couples TRBV5-1 to TRBJ2-1; D is ambiguous. Per the germline V gene, CDR1 is SGHRS and CDR2 is YFSETQ. There are 13 residues in the CDR3. Trimming removed 0 bases from V and 6 bases from J, with 7 bases in between. CDR3 region: CASSLEGFNEQFF. In DNA, the CDR3 is TGCGCCAGCAGCTTGGAAGGGTTCAATGAGCAGTTCTTC.

This clonotype appeared once. The junction departs from germline at one end; a sequencing error may be responsible. The chain recombines TRBV5-1 with TRBJ2-3; 8 bases align to TRBD2. Germline V gene data show CDR1 as SGHRS and CDR2 as YFSETQ. The length of the CDR3 is 16 residues. CDR3: CASSPRQAGDTYTQYF. Here the CDR3 DNA reads TGCGCCAGCAGCCCCCGTCAAGCGGGGGACACATATACGCAGTATTTT.

In this sample, this clonotype turned up a few times. The chain links TRBV12-3 or TRBV12-4 to TRBJ2-6; no reliable D call. Trimming took off 5 bases at V and 13 bases at J, with 12 bases between the two ends. The CDR3 covers 12 residues. For the CDR3, the DNA is TGTGCCAGCAGTCCGGCCAGACGGGTCCTGACTTTC. Its translation: CASSPARRVLTF.

This chain links TRBV28 with TRBJ1-2; 7 nucleotides agree with TRBD1. There are 14 residues in the CDR3. J gave up 4 bases and V 6 bases, and 8 bases lay outside the gene matches. Germline CDR1 reads MDHEN; CDR2 reads SYDVKM. This CDR3 is CASRAPGQTYGYTF. DNA of the CDR3: TGTGCCAGCAGAGCACCGGGACAGACCTATGGCTACACCTTC.

V and J are TRBV28 and TRBJ1-2; a weak D match, TRBD1 (5 bases). Trimming removed 3 bases at V and 6 bases at J, with 8 bases between. Looked up from germline, CDR1 is MDHEN and CDR2 is SYDVKM. The length of the CDR3 is 12 residues. CDR3 DNA: TGTGCCAGCAGTTTCCCGGGGGATGGCTACACCTTC. Translating it yields CASSFPGDGYTF.

This clonotype has just a few counts. The V call is TRBV4-3, the J call TRBJ2-5; 14 bases map to TRBD2. The CDR3 sequence is 15 residues long. V lost 4 bases to trimming and J lost 6 bases; unmatched junction nucleotides: 4. Germline CDR1 and CDR2: LGHNA and YSLEER. The CDR3 bases are TGCGCCAGCAGCCGACTAGCGGGGGGGATAAAGACCCAGTACTTC. As protein: CASSRLAGGIKTQYF.

This clonotype occurred many times. The CDR3 loop is CASSLQQGRNSPLHF. CDR3 nucleotide sequence: TGTGCCAGCAGCCTCCAACAGGGACGGAATTCACCCCTCCACTTT. This sequence joins TRBV7-6 and TRBJ1-6; possible D gene TRBD1, 6 bases. The CDR3 contains 15 residues. The germline gives CDR1 SGHVS, CDR2 FNYEAQ. Trimming took off 5 bases at V and 7 bases at J, with 15 bases between the two ends.

In its sample, this clonotype was seen a few times. The rearrangement links TRBV7-9 to TRBJ2-7, with 9 bases aligning to TRBD1. The V and J ends lost 4 bases and 9 bases, in that order; junction bases with no gene match: 7. Germline V gene data show CDR1 as SEHNR and CDR2 as FQNEAQ (reference sequence). This CDR3 has 13 amino acids. In DNA, the CDR3 is TGTGCCAGCAGCTGGGGGACAGGGACCTGGCAGTACGTC. This encodes CASSWGTGTWQYV.